This TCR beta chain stems from a study of OX40 agonist ivuxolimab in advanced cancers. With respect to the entire study: Ivuxolimab was an agonistic, fully human IgG2 monoclonal antibody directed against OX40 (CD134), a costimulatory receptor. Intravenous ivuxolimab was administered to patients every 2 weeks at six dose levels: 0.01, 0.1, 0.3, 1.5, 3 and 10 mg/kg. Of the roughly 50 dose-escalation patients, hepatocellular carcinoma was present in about 20, melanoma in approximately 15, renal cell carcinoma in 9 and head and neck cancer in 9. In the dose-escalation cohort, about four fifths of patients were male, and the mean age was roughly 60 years with a range of roughly 20 to 80. Prior anti-PD-1, anti-PD-L1 or anti-CTLA-4 therapy was permitted, and checkpoint inhibitors had been received by around 39% of dose-escalation patients. Three dose-escalation patients achieved partial responses, one with hepatocellular carcinoma and two with cutaneous melanoma. Peripheral TCRbeta sequencing aimed to test whether ivuxolimab altered TCR sequence diversity and caused clonal T-cell expansion. The monotherapy dose-escalation portion (N of about 52 patients) of the phase I ivuxolimab trial is reported in the paper. Findings and caveats that apply to the study as a whole: On average, CD8+ T cells showed more expanded clones than CD4+ T cells after ivuxolimab. Low levels of normalized T-cell clonal expansion were also seen in some patients who did not respond. The antigen specificity of the peripheral T cells that underwent clonal expansion was not determined. At doses of 0.1 to 3.0 mg/kg, clonal expansion of both CD4+ and CD8+ blood T cells was observed from baseline to week 6. In the 0.1-3.0 mg/kg groups, partial responders were among the patients with the lowest normalized peripheral clonal expansion, particularly in CD8+ T cells.

The trial excluded patients who had a history of autoimmune disease or who were on systemic immunosuppression. Peripheral blood for TCR sequencing was collected from all dose cohorts at baseline, on cycle 4 day 1, and on cycle 7 day 1. Samples were obtained from an open-label, multicenter, first-in-human phase I dose-escalation trial of ivuxolimab. Adults with locally advanced or metastatic head and neck squamous cell, hepatocellular, melanoma or renal cell carcinoma were enrolled in the trial. Before TCR sequencing, CD4+ and CD8+ T cells were separately sorted from peripheral blood. To sequence the TCRbeta CDR3 region, genomic DNA was isolated from the sorted cells. The immunoSEQ Assay was used for sequencing of TCRbeta CDR3 regions. What TCRdb holds here is the immuneACCESS table cut down to in-frame rearrangements. Part of the clones is not present; checked against another copy, under half of the missing clones reflect an unresolved V gene, and the others are unexplained. This sample comprises tens of thousands of clones, around 89% of them detected only once. In total, the top ten clones hold roughly 9.8% of the sample.

V lost 10 bases and J lost 4 bases, and the count of bases not matched to a germline gene is 6. Spanning cysteine to phenylalanine, the CDR3 consists of 12 amino acids. The read is trimmed to its CDR3 DNA, 36 bases read in frame from base 1. CDR1 and CDR2 were assigned from the germline V gene as SNHLY and FYNNEI. About this clone itself: This clone's antigen is unknown. Per-base quality was not reported, and no clone a single base away is much larger than it.

The chain links TRBV2 with TRBJ1-2; 7 bases in the middle match TRBD1. The starting material was CD4+ or CD8+ T cells sorted from blood, obtained in a trial of the OX40 agonist ivuxolimab. This clonotype originated in an adult with an advanced solid tumor such as melanoma, head and neck, liver or kidney cancer. CDR3 protein: CATRGTAYGYTF. The DNA sequence follows: TGTGCCACCCGCGGGACAGCCTATGGCTACACCTTC.